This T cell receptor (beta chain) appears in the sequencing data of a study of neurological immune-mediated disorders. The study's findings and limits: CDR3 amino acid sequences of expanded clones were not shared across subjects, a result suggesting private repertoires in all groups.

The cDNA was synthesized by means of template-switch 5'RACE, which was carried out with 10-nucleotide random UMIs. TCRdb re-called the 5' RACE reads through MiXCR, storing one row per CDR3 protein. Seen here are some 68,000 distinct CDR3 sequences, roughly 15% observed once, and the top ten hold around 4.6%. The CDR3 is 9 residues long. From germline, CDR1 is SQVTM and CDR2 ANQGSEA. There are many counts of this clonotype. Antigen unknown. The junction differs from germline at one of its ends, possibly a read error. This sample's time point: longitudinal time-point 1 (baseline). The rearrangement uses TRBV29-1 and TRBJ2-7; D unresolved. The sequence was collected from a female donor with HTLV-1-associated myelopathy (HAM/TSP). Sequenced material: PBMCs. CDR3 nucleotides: TGCAGCTTCGGACGGAGTAAGAGCTTC. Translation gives CSFGRSKSF.